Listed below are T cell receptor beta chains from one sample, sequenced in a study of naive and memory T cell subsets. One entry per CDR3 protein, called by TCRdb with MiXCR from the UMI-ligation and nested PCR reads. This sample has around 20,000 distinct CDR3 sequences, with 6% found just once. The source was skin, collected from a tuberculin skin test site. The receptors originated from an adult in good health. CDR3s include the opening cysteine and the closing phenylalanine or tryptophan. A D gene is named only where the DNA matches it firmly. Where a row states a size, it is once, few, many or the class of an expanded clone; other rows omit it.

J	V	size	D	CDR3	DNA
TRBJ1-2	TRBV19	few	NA	CASSIGGQLPGYTF	TGTGCCAGTAGTATAGGGGGACAACTACCGGGCTACACCTTC
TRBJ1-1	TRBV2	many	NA	CASSLQGLAFF	TGTGCCAGCAGTTTACAGGGATTGGCTTTCTTT
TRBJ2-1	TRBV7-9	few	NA	CASSLAGTSYNEQFF	TGTGCCAGCAGCTTAGCAGGAACTAGCTACAATGAGCAGTTCTTC
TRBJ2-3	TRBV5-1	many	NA	CASSLEQFATDTQYF	TGCGCCAGCAGCTTGGAACAGTTTGCAACAGATACGCAGTATTTT
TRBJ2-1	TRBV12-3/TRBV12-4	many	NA	CASSLARRGGFF	TGTGCCAGCAGTTTAGCGCGCAGGGGAGGGTTCTTC
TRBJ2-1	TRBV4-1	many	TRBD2	CASSATSGSNEQFF	TGCGCCAGCAGCGCGACTAGCGGGAGCAATGAGCAGTTCTTC
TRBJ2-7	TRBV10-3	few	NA	CAISEAQSDYEQYF	TGTGCCATCAGTGAGGCCCAGTCCGACTACGAGCAGTACTTC
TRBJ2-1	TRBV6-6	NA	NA	CASADAGLSYNEQFF	TGTGCCTCAGCGGATGCGGGCCTCTCCTACAATGAGCAGTTCTTC
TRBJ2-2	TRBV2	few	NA	CASSLRQAGELFF	TGTGCCAGCAGTCTCCGACAGGCCGGGGAGCTGTTTTTT
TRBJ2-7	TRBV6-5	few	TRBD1	CASSFGTGNYEQYF	TGTGCCAGCAGTTTCGGGACAGGGAACTACGAGCAGTACTTC
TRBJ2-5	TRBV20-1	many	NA	CSARDPRGAWAQYF	TGCAGTGCTAGAGACCCTCGGGGGGCCTGGGCCCAGTACTTC
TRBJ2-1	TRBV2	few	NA	CASSETRSYNEQFF	TGTGCCAGCAGTGAAACACGCTCCTACAATGAGCAGTTCTTC
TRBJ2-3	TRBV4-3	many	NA	CASSLLGKADTQYF	TGCGCCAGCAGCCTCCTGGGGAAAGCAGATACGCAGTATTTT
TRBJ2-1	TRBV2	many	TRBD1	CASAQGPTEQFF	TGTGCCAGCGCACAGGGGCCAACTGAGCAGTTCTTC
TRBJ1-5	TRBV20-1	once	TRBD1	CSALRTGHSNQPQHF	TGCAGTGCTCTCAGGACAGGGCATAGCAATCAGCCCCAGCATTTT
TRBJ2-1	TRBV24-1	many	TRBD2	CATTSSGPYNEQFF	TGTGCCACCACCTCTAGCGGGCCCTACAATGAGCAGTTCTTC
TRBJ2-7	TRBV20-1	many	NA	CSATSPPSGQYF	TGCAGTGCCACCAGTCCTCCCTCCGGGCAGTACTTC
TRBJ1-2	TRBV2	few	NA	CASRINYGYTF	TGTGCCAGCAGGATTAACTATGGCTACACCTTC
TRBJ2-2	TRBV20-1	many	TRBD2	CSARDREGPSANTGELFF	TGCAGTGCTAGAGATCGGGAGGGCCCATCGGCGAACACCGGGGAGCTGTTTTTT
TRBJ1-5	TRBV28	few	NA	CASNEDPQPQHF	TGTGCCAGCAATGAAGATCCCCAGCCCCAGCATTTT
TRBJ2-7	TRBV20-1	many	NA	CSARRKSSYEQYF	TGCAGTGCAAGACGGAAGAGCTCCTACGAGCAGTACTTC
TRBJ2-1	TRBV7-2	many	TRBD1	CASSRTGVEQFF	TGTGCCAGCAGCCGAACAGGGGTTGAGCAGTTCTTC
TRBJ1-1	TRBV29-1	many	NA	CSVEDPRTTGYMNTEAFF	TGCAGCGTTGAAGATCCTAGGACGACAGGCTACATGAACACTGAAGCTTTCTTT
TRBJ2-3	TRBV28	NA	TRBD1	CASSFKYRIQGGDTQYF	TGTGCCAGCAGTTTCAAGTATCGGATACAGGGGGGAGATACGCAGTATTTT
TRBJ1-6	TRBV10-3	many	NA	CAISEGQEISPLHF	TGTGCCATCAGTGAGGGGCAGGAGATTTCACCCCTCCACTTT
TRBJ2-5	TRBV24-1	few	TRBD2	CATRDHAGEETQYF	TGTGCCACCAGGGATCATGCGGGAGAAGAGACCCAGTACTTC
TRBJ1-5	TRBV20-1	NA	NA	CSARADDGAYQPQHF	TGCAGTGCTAGAGCGGACGACGGGGCATATCAGCCCCAGCATTTT
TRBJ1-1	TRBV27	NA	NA	CASSLIGPMNTEAFF	TGTGCCAGCAGTTTAATAGGGCCTATGAACACTGAAGCTTTCTTT
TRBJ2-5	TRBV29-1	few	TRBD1	CSVVFRQGWSETQYF	TGCAGCGTTGTATTTCGACAGGGATGGTCAGAGACCCAGTACTTC
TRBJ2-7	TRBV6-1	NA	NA	CASIAGSLAEQYF	TGTGCCAGTATCGCAGGGTCGCTCGCCGAGCAGTACTTC
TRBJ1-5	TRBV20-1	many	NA	CSASIGRLMHSNQPQHF	TGCAGTGCTAGTATCGGCAGGCTTATGCATAGCAATCAGCCCCAGCATTTT
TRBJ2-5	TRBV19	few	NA	CASSPGPFVETQYF	TGTGCCAGTAGTCCTGGACCTTTCGTGGAGACCCAGTACTTC
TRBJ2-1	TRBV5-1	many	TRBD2	CASSLTSGRAIPYNEQFF	TGCGCCAGCAGCTTGACTAGCGGGAGGGCCATACCCTACAATGAGCAGTTCTTC
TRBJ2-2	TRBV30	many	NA	CAWSVLLSGELFF	TGTGCCTGGAGTGTTCTTCTCTCCGGGGAGCTGTTTTTT
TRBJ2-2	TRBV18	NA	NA	CASSPRSGAGPNTGELFF	TGTGCCAGCTCACCACGAAGTGGGGCAGGGCCGAACACCGGGGAGCTGTTTTTT
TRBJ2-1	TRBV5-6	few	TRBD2	CASSLYGASGDCEQFF	TGTGCCAGCAGCTTGTATGGGGCTAGCGGGGACTGTGAGCAGTTCTTC